The clone carrying this T cell receptor (beta chain) has just a few counts. Individual TCR cDNA molecules each bore their own unique molecular identifier. TCRdb fed the 5' RACE reads into MiXCR, producing one record per CDR3 protein. The data show some 120,000 distinct CDR3 sequences, more than 10% seen once. The data derive from a study of spatial heterogeneity in lung cancer. As for the study in general: In cases with available follow-up PBMC samples, these were sequenced at a median of approximately 2 years after resection.

Time point noted: blood at routine non-recurrence follow-up after resection. Sequencing covered unsorted whole RNA taken from tumor, nontumor lung or frozen PBMC. CDR3 length equals 12 residues. The ends were cut back, 3 bases at V and 1 base at J, with 7 bases in the middle. The V gene's germline CDR1 is DFQATT and CDR2 SNEGSKA (reference sequence). The receptor comes from a male donor with early-stage non-small cell lung cancer. The J gene is TRBJ2-7, the V gene TRBV20-1; D gene uncertain. Sequencing was performed on PBMCs, taken at follow-up. As DNA, the CDR3 is TGCAGTGCTAGTACTACTTCCTACGAGCAGTACTTC. This encodes CSASTTSYEQYF.